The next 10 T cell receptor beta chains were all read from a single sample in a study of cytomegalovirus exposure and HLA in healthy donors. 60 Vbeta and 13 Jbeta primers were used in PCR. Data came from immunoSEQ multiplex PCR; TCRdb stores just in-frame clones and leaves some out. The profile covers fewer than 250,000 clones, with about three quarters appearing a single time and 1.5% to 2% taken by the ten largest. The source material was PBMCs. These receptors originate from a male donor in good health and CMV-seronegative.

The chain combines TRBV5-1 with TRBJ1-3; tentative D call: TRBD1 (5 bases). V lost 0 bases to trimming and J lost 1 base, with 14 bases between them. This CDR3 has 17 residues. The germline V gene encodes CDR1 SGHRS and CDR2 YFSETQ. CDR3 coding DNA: TGCGCCAGCAGCTTGGAGGGCAGGGTTCTATCTGGAAACACCATATATTTT. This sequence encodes CASSLEGRVLSGNTIYF.

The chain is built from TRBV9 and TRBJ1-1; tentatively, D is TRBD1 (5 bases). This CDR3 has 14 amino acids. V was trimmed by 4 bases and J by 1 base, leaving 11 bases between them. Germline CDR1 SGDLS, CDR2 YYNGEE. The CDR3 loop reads CASSLGQGNTEAFF. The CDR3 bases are TGTGCCAGCAGCTTAGGCCAGGGGAACACTGAAGCTTTCTTT.

The CDR3 reads CAISESGQGYSNQPQHF. Here the CDR3 DNA reads TGTGCCATCAGTGAGTCAGGTCAGGGTTATAGCAATCAGCCCCAGCATTTT. The gene calls are TRBV10-3 and TRBJ1-5, with a tentative D call TRBD1 (5 bases). V was pared by 0 bases and J by 0 bases, with 12 bases between. The V gene's germline CDR1 is ENHRY and CDR2 SYGVKD. This CDR3 spans 17 amino acids.

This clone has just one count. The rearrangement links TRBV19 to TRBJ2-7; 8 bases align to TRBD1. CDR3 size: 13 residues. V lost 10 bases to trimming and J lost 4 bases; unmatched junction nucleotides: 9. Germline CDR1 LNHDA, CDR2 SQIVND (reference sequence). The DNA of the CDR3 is TGTGCCACAAGGGGGACAGGTGGGTACGAGCAGTACTTC. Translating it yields CATRGTGGYEQYF.

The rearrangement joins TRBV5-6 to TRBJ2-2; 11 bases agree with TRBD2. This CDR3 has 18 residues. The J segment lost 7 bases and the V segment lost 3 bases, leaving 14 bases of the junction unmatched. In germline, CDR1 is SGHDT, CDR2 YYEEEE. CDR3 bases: TGTGCCAGCAGCTCCTTACTAGCGGGGGACCCCTTTGGCGGGGAGCTGTTTTTT. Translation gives CASSSLLAGDPFGGELFF.

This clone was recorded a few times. The CDR3 DNA is TGCGCCAGCAGTCAATCGGGGGACAGGGATGGCTACACCTTC. The encoded protein is CASSQSGDRDGYTF. The chain carries TRBV23-1 and TRBJ1-2, with 9 bases identical to TRBD1. TRBV23-1 belongs to the ORF category, with a function that is uncertain. The J segment lost 6 bases and the V segment lost 0 bases, leaving 2 bases of the junction unmatched. CDR3 size: 14 residues.

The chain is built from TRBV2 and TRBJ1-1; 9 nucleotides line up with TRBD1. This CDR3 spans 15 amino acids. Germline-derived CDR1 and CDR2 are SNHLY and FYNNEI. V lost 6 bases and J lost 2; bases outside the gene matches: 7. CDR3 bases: TGTGCCAGCAGCCTCACAGGGGGCCTAAACACTGAAGCTTTCTTT. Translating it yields CASSLTGGLNTEAFF.

CDR3 amino acids: CAISPGQINEKLFF. Written as DNA, the CDR3 is TGTGCCATCAGTCCGGGACAGATAAATGAAAAACTGTTTTTT. The rearrangement links TRBV10-3 to TRBJ1-4, with 7 bases identical to TRBD1. This CDR3 has 14 residues. CDR1 is ENHRY, CDR2 SYGVKD, per germline. Germline trimming cut 5 bases from V and 5 bases from J; bases unmatched to any gene: 5.

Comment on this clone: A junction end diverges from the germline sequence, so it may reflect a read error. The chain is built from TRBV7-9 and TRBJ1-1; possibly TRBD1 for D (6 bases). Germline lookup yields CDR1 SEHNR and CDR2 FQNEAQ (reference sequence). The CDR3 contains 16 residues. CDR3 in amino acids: CSSSFLRTGLNTEAFF. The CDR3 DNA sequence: TGTTCCAGCAGCTTTCTCCGAACAGGGCTGAACACTGAAGCTTTCTTT.

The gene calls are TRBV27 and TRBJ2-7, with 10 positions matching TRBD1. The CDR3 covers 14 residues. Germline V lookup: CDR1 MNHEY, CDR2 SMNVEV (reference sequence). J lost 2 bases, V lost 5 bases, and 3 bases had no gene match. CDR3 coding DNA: TGTGCCAGCAGTCCGACAGGGGGCCCCTACGAGCAGTACTTC. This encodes CASSPTGGPYEQYF.